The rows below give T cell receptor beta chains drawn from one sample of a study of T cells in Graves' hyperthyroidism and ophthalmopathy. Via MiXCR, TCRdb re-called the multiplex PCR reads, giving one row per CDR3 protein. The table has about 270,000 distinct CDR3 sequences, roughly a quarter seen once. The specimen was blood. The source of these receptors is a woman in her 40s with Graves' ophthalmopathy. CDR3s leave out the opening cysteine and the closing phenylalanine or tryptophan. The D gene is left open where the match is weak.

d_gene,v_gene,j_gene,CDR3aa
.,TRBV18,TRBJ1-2,ASSPAGGIGYT
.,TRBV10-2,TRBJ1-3,ASRPGISGNTIY
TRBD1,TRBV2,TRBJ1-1,ASTPGTDHTEAF
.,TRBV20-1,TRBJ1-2,SARGTGRNYGYT
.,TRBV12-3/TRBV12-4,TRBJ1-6,ASSLMTYNSPLH
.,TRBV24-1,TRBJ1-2,ATSDSQGYYGYT
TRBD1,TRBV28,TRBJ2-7,ASRPRDRGFYEQY
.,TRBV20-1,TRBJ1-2,SASQQTGYT
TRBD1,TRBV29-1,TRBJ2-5,SVLPPSRGLEIQY
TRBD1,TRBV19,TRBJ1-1,ASSMTGGITEAF
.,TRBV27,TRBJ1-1,ASSAYRVPRTEAF
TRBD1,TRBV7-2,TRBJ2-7,ASSRGGTGASEQY
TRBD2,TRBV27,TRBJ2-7,ASSKAGVIHEQY
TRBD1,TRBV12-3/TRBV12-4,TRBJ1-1,ASRLYRGTEAY
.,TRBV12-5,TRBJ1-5,ASGPYNDQPQH
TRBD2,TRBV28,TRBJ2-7,ASSLLGLADEQY
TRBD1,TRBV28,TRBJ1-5,ASSSGTGVSRNDQPQH
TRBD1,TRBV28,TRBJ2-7,ASSLSGQALYEQY
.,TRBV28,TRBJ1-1,ASSLGQRYGEAF
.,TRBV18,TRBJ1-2,ASSLDGLGDGYT
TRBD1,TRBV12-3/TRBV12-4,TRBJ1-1,ASSMRQGGTEAF
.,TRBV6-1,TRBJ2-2,ASSASRGTGELF
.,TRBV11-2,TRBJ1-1,ASSLGRTRNQAF
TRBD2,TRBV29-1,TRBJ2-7,SVPGTSGRASEQY
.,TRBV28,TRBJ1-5,ASSLGGHYQPQH
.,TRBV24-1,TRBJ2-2,ATERVGELF
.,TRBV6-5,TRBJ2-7,ASRGSEPTFWQY
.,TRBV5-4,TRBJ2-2,ASSSRSPNTGELF
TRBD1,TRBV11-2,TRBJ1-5,ASSLSTGDSNQPQH
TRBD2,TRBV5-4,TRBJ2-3,ASSLGLAGFTDTQY
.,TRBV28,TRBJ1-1,ASSLVLWNTEAF
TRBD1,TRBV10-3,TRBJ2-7,AISESPGGTYEQY
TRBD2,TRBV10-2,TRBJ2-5,ASSEGGREQETQY
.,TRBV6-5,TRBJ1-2,ASSPVYGYT
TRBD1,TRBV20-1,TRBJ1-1,SATGQGSNTEAF
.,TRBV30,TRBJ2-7,AWSVQRDYEQY
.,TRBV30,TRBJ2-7,AWSSGHGGEQY
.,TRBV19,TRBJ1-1,ASTSVGGGTEAF
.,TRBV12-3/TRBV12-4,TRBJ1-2,ASSPDRIYGYT
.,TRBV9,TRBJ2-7,ASSVEPSSPEQY
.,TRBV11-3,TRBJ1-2,ASSLRGGHGYT
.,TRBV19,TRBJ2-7,ASSIEGGEQY
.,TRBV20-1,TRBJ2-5,SARDGISETQY
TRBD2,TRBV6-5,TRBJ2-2,ASRLAAGELF